This T cell receptor (beta chain) was identified during a study of neurological immune-mediated disorders (dated by TCRdb to about 2019). Study-wide context: Peripheral blood TCR-beta repertoires from HTLV-I-associated myelopathy (HAM/TSP) patients, multiple sclerosis patients and healthy controls were compared by UMI-based sequencing. The 106 TCR-beta libraries included longitudinal samples, technical triplicates and paired sorted CD4+ and CD8+ T-cell subsets alongside PBMC samples. The cohort included around 70 subjects: approximately 14 with HAM/TSP, some 34 with multiple sclerosis, and around 20 healthy controls.

Many counts were recorded for this clonotype. There is no known antigen for this receptor. The input lacks base qualities; no much larger clone sits a single base away. General conclusions and limits of the study: No identical CDR3 amino acid sequences were found to be shared among expanded clones across subjects, suggesting that TCR-beta repertoires were private in all groups. TCR clonal expansion was highest in HAM/TSP patients and lowest in MS patients, with MS patients falling below even healthy controls.

Unsorted PBMC libraries were generated from 2 million PBMCs stored in RNAlater at -80 °C until RNA extraction. Peripheral blood was subjected to Ficoll-Hypaque density gradient centrifugation to isolate PBMCs, which were then cryopreserved in liquid nitrogen. cDNA synthesis used template-switch 5'RACE with a primer carrying a 10-nucleotide random unique molecular identifier tagging each TCR transcript. Over 180 million TCR-beta sequences, covering 15-18 subjects, were produced in each sequencing run. Total RNA was extracted with the RNeasy kit. The KAPA Real-time Library Amplification kit was used to amplify TCR-beta VDJ regions with primers for the TCR constant region and the 5'RACE anchor. A first PCR added sample indexes and Illumina adaptors, and a second PCR then raised library yield. After Ampure bead purification, the roughly 650 bp TCR product was size-selected on a 2% E-gel SizeSelection system. Before pooling, libraries had their quality checked on a Bioanalyzer, their concentration measured with Qubit, and their quantity determined with the Kapa Library Quantification kit. An Illumina HiSeq 2500 was used to sequence the libraries paired-end at 2 x 150 bp. To increase sequence diversity, about 25-31% phiX was spiked into each library pool. As for the authors' bioinformatics: Quality-filtered reads were processed with the UMI-based MiGEC pipeline, and over 75% of raw TCR sequences were removed by the MiGEC pipeline during error correction. VDJ genes were aligned to IMGT germline references, and clonotypes were defined by unique CDR3 amino acid sequence plus V-J genes. VDJtools evaluated clonal expansion, Shannon diversity and CDR3 relatedness (CalcPairwiseDistances, ClusterSamples); CLCbio workbench built phylogenetic trees. A clone was classed as expanded if it had 8 or more unique UMIs, a cutoff based on coefficient-of-variation modelling across technical triplicates. The public reads were quality trimmed at Q25 with fastp and then assembled into clones with MiXCR by TCRdb, keeping productive beta chains. Each entry is one CDR3 protein sequence, shown with its most common DNA and genes. These V and J calls are TCRdb output, not the study's own analysis. Present in this sample are some 37,000 distinct CDR3 sequences, about 9.3% of which were seen just once. The top ten clonotypes cover about 7% of the sample.

Sequenced: PBMCs. The source is a woman aged 30 to 39 with HTLV-1-associated myelopathy (HAM/TSP).

The DNA sequence is TGCAGTGCTAGCTTTTGGGACAGCCATAACTATGGCTACACCTTC. The encoded protein is CSASFWDSHNYGYTF. The chain joins TRBV20-1 to TRBJ1-2, with 7 bases in between that match TRBD1. Unmatched junction bases come to 8, with V trimmed by 3 bases and J by 1 base. Reading from cysteine to phenylalanine, the CDR3 counts 15 amino acids. Of the read, only the CDR3 DNA is kept; its 45 bases are in frame from base 1. The germline V gene (reference sequence) sets CDR1 to DFQATT and CDR2 to SNEGSKA.